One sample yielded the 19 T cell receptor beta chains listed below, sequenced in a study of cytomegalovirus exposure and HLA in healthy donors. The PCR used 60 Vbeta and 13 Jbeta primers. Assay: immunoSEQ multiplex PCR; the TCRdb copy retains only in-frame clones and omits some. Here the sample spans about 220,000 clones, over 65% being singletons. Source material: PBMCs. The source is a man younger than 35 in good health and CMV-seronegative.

The CDR3 region is CVSGRKTDTQYF. The CDR3 nucleotides read TGTGTGAGCGGGAGGAAAACAGATACGCAGTATTTT. The chain is built from TRBV6-1 and TRBJ2-3; TRBD2 matches at 9 bases. Germline assignment: CDR1 MNHNS and CDR2 SASEGT. The CDR3 extends over 12 amino acids.

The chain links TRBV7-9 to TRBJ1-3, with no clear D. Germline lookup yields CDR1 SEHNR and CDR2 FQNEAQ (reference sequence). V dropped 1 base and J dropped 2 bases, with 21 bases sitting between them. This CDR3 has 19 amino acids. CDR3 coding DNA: TGTGCCAGCAGCTTAGTCGTGTGGGTGCGCAGCGCTGCTGGAAACACCATATATTTT. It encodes CASSLVVWVRSAAGNTIYF.

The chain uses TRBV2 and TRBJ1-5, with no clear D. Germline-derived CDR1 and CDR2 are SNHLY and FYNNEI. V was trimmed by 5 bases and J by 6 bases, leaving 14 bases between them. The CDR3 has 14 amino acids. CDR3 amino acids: CASSLRIRGQPQHF. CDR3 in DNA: TGTGCCAGCAGTTTGAGAATAAGAGGTCAGCCCCAGCATTTT.

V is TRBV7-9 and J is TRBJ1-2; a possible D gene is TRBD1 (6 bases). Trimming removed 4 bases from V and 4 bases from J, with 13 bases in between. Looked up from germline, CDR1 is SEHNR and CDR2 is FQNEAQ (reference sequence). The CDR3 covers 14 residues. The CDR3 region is CASSSDRNIYGYTF. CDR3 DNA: TGTGCCAGCAGCTCAGACAGGAACATCTATGGCTACACCTTC.

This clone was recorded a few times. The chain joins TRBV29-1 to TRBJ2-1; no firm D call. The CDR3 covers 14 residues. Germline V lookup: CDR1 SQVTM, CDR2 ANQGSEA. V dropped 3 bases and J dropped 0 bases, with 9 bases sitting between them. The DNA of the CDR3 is TGCAGCGTTGAGAGTCGGAGCTCCTACAATGAGCAGTTCTTC. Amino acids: CSVESRSSYNEQFF.

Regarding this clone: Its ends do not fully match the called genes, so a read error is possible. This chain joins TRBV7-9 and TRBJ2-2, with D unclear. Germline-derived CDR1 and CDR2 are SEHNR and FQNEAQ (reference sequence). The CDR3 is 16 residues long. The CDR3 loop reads CSSSLGGRMNTGELFF. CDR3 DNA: TGTTCCAGCAGCTTAGGCGGCAGAATGAACACCGGGGAGCTGTTTTTT.

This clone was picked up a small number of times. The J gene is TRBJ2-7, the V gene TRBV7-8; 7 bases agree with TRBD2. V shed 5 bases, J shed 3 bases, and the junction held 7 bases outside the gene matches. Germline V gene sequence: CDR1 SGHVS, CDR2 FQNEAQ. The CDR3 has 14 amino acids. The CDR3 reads CASSPGTGGYEQYF. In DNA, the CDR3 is TGTGCCAGCAGCCCCGGGACGGGAGGCTACGAGCAGTACTTC.

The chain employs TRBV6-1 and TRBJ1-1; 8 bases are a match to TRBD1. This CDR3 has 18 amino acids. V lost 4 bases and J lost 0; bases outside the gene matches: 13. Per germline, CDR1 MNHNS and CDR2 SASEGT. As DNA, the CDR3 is TGTGCCAGCAGTGGGATGGTGGGGCAGGGGGCCATGAACACTGAAGCTTTCTTT. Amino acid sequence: CASSGMVGQGAMNTEAFF.

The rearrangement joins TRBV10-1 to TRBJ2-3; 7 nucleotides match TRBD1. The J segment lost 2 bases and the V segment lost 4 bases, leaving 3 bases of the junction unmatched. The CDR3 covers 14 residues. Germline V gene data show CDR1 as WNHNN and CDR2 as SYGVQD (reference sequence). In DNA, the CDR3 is TGCGCCAGCAGTGGGACAGGCTACACAGATACGCAGTATTTT. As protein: CASSGTGYTDTQYF.

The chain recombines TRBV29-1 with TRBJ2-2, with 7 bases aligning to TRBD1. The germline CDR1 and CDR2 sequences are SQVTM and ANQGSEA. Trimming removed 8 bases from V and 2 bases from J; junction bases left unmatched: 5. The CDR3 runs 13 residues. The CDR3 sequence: CSLRDSNTGELFF. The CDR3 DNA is TGCAGCCTCCGGGACAGCAACACCGGGGAGCTGTTTTTT.

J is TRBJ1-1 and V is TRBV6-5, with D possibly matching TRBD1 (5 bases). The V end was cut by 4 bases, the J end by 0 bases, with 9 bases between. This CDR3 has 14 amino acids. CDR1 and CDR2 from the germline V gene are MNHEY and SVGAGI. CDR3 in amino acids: CASSSRAMNTEAFF. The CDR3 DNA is TGTGCCAGCAGTTCCAGGGCCATGAACACTGAAGCTTTCTTT.

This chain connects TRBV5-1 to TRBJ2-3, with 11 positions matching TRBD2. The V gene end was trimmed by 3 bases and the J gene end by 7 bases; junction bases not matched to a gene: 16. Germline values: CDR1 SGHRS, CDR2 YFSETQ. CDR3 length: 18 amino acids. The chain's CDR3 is CASSSEGLLAGAPHTQYF. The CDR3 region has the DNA TGCGCCAGCAGCTCCGAGGGTCTACTAGCGGGAGCCCCCCATACGCAGTATTTT.

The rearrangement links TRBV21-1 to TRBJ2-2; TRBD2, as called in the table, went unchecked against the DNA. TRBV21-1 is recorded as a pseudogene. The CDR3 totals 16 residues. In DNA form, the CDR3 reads TGTGCCAGCAGCAAAGTTGGAGATACGAACACCGGGGAGCTGTTTTTT. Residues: CASSKVGDTNTGELFF.

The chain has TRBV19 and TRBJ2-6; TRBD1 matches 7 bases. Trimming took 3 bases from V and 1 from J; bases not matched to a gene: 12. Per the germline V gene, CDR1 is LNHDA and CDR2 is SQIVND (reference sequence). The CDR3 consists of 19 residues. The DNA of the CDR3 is TGTGCCAGTAGTATTAGGCTCAGGGACAGTTTTTCTGGGGCCAACGTCCTGACTTTC. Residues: CASSIRLRDSFSGANVLTF. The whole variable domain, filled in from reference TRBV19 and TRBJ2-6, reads DGGITQSPKYLFRKEGQNVTLSCEQNLNHDAMYWYRQDPGQGLRLIYYSQIVNDFQKGDIAEGYSVSREKKESFPLTVTSAQKNPTAFYLCASSIRLRDSFSGANVLTFGAGSRLTVL.

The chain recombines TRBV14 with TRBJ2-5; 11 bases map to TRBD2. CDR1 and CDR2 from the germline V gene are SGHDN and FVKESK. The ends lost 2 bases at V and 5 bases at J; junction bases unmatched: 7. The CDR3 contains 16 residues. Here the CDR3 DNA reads TGTGCCAGCAGCCAATTAGCGGGAGGGCCGTGGGAGACCCAGTACTTC. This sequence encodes CASSQLAGGPWETQYF.

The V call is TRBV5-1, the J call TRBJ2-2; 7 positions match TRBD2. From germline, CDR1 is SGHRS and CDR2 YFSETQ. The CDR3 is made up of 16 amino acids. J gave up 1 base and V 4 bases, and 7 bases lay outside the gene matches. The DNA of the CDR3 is TGCGCCAGCAGCCCGTTGGAGCGGGGGAACACCGGGGAGCTGTTTTTT. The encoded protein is CASSPLERGNTGELFF.

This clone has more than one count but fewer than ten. CDR3 DNA sequence: TGTGCCAGCAGCTTATCTTACTTGTCATACTACGAGCAGTACTTC. Protein: CASSLSYLSYYEQYF. V and J are TRBV7-2 and TRBJ2-7; D is ambiguous. The CDR3 runs 15 residues. From germline, CDR1 is SGHTA and CDR2 FQGNSA. V was clipped by 2 bases and J by 3 bases, with 14 bases between them.

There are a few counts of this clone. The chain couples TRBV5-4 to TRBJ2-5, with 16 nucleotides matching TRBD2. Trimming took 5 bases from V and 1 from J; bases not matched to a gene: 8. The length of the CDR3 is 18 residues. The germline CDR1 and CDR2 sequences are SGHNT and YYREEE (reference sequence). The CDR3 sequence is CASRPPGTSGGAQETQYF. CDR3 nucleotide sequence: TGTGCCAGCAGGCCGCCCGGGACTAGCGGGGGGGCCCAAGAGACCCAGTACTTC.

The DNA of the CDR3 is TGTGCCAGCAGCGCAACTATTGGACAGGGGATGTTCACTGAAGCTTTCTTT. The encoded protein is CASSATIGQGMFTEAFF. The rearrangement uses TRBV9 and TRBJ1-1; 9 nucleotides match TRBD1. The CDR3 covers 17 residues. CDR1 and CDR2 from the germline V gene are SGDLS and YYNGEE. The J segment lost 4 bases and the V segment lost 3 bases, leaving 13 bases of the junction unmatched.